This entry lists 7 T cell receptor beta chains sequenced from one sample in a study of shared clonotypes between healthy human individuals. This table comes from immunoSEQ multiplex PCR, and its TCRdb copy is limited to in-frame clones, with some not included. The sample carries a few million clones, about 92% recorded once. Sequenced: naive CD4+ T cells sorted from blood. Specified subset: CD45RA+ positively selected. These receptor sequences come from a young man in good health.

The chain uses TRBV18 and TRBJ1-6; 7 bases are a match to TRBD1. The CDR3 is 16 residues long. V shed 4 bases, J shed 5 bases, and the junction held 8 bases outside the gene matches. Germline CDR1 reads KGHSH; CDR2 reads LQKENI. The CDR3: CASSRNTGDNNSPLHF. DNA of the CDR3: TGTGCCAGCTCACGCAATACAGGGGATAATAATTCACCCCTCCACTTT.

The rearrangement uses TRBV6-6 and TRBJ2-5, with 7 bases lining up with TRBD2. Trimming at V came to 2 bases and at J to 7 bases, leaving 10 bases not matched to a gene. Germline CDR1 MNHNY, CDR2 SVGAGI (reference sequence). CDR3 length: 15 amino acids. DNA of the CDR3: TGTGCCAGCAGTTACGGGGGGGAGAGAACTGCGACCCAGTACTTC. This sequence encodes CASSYGGERTATQYF.

This chain joins TRBV10-3 and TRBJ2-1; tentative D call: TRBD2 (7 bases). V was clipped by 1 base and J by 4 bases, with 17 bases between them. CDR3 length: 17 amino acids. Germline V gene sequence: CDR1 ENHRY, CDR2 SYGVKD. The CDR3 reads CAISELGGGKGYNEQFF. The CDR3 DNA sequence: TGTGCCATCAGTGAGTTGGGCGGGGGCAAGGGTTACAATGAGCAGTTCTTC.

The V gene is TRBV7-6, the J gene TRBJ1-6; D uncertain. CDR3 length: 14 residues. Germline V gene lookup returns CDR1 SGHVS and CDR2 FNYEAQ. The ends were cut back, 2 bases at V and 7 bases at J, with 9 bases in the middle. The DNA of the CDR3 is TGTGCCAGCAGCTTACAACAGACAAATTCACCCCTCCACTTT. Translation: CASSLQQTNSPLHF.

In regard to this clone: Other DNA sequences in this sample translate to the same CDR3. The chain couples TRBV28 to TRBJ2-5; TRBD2 might be the D (7 bases). This CDR3 has 13 amino acids. In germline, CDR1 is MDHEN, CDR2 SYDVKM. Deletions cut 3 bases from V and 4 bases from J, with 9 bases between. The CDR3 loop is CASSLGGRETQYF. CDR3 in DNA: TGTGCCAGCAGTTTGGGGGGGCGAGAGACCCAGTACTTC.

This rearrangement joins TRBV5-4 to TRBJ2-3, with 8 bases fitting TRBD2. The CDR3 totals 16 residues. V was clipped by 4 bases and J by 2 bases; unmatched bases: 9. Looked up from germline, CDR1 is SGHNT and CDR2 is YYREEE (reference sequence). The CDR3 reads CASSPGGLANTDTQYF. The CDR3 DNA sequence: TGTGCCAGCAGCCCGGGGGGGCTAGCCAACACAGATACGCAGTATTTT.

V is TRBV19 and J is TRBJ1-5; D may be TRBD1 (5 bases). From germline, CDR1 is LNHDA and CDR2 SQIVND (reference sequence). This CDR3 spans 13 amino acids. The germline V and J ends were trimmed by 5 bases and 7 bases, with 12 bases remaining between them. The CDR3 DNA sequence: TGTGCCAGTAGTTGGGGGAACTTGCAGCCCCAGCATTTT. Translation gives CASSWGNLQPQHF. The variable domain in full, completed from reference TRBV19 and TRBJ1-5, reads DGGITQSPKYLFRKEGQNVTLSCEQNLNHDAMYWYRQDPGQGLRLIYYSQIVNDFQKGDIAEGYSVSREKKESFPLTVTSAQKNPTAFYLCASSWGNLQPQHFGDGTRLSIL.